A selection of T cell receptor beta chains follows, all from one sample in a study of cytomegalovirus exposure and HLA in healthy donors. This table comes from immunoSEQ multiplex PCR, and its TCRdb copy is limited to in-frame clones, with some not included. This repertoire shows fewer than 250,000 clones, about 77% found once; its top ten account for approximately 4.8%. The sequenced material came from PBMCs. The receptors were gathered from a man aged 25 to 40 in good health and CMV-seropositive. Both conserved end residues are part of each CDR3. Each record gives: J gene, V gene, D gene, clone size, CDR3 protein, CDR3 DNA. D genes are given only for firm matches. The size of a clone is reported for some rows only, either as once, few or many, or as a class for expanded clones.

j_call: TRBJ2-7
v_call: TRBV2
d_call: TRBD1
clone_size: -
cdr3_aa: CASSDEADRGISYEQYF
cdr3_nt: TGTGCCAGCAGTGATGAGGCGGACAGGGGCATCTCCTACGAGCAGTACTTC

j_call: TRBJ2-5
v_call: TRBV7-8
d_call: -
clone_size: -
cdr3_aa: CASSLGGGETQYF
cdr3_nt: TGTGCCAGCAGCTTAGGAGGGGGAGAGACCCAGTACTTC

j_call: TRBJ2-5
v_call: TRBV19
d_call: TRBD1
clone_size: -
cdr3_aa: CASSMTGGQETQYF
cdr3_nt: TGTGCCAGTAGTATGACAGGGGGGCAAGAGACCCAGTACTTC

j_call: TRBJ2-2
v_call: TRBV9
d_call: -
clone_size: -
cdr3_aa: CASSVEGGPTGELFF
cdr3_nt: TGTGCCAGCAGCGTAGAGGGGGGGCCCACCGGGGAGCTGTTTTTT

j_call: TRBJ1-6
v_call: TRBV11-2
d_call: -
clone_size: few
cdr3_aa: CASSLRPEGSPLHF
cdr3_nt: TGTGCCAGCAGCTTACGGCCAGAGGGTTCACCCCTCCACTTT

j_call: TRBJ2-5
v_call: TRBV28
d_call: -
clone_size: -
cdr3_aa: CASSFLGEYQETQYF
cdr3_nt: TGTGCCAGCAGTTTTCTGGGAGAGTACCAAGAGACCCAGTACTTC

j_call: TRBJ1-5
v_call: TRBV4-1
d_call: -
clone_size: -
cdr3_aa: CASSQDGGVGQPQHF
cdr3_nt: TGCGCCAGCAGCCAAGATGGGGGGGTCGGTCAGCCCCAGCATTTT

j_call: TRBJ2-5
v_call: TRBV27
d_call: TRBD2
clone_size: few
cdr3_aa: CASSLRGGPGSQYF
cdr3_nt: TGTGCCAGCAGTTTAAGGGGAGGGCCGGGGTCCCAGTACTTC

j_call: TRBJ1-2
v_call: TRBV27
d_call: TRBD1
clone_size: -
cdr3_aa: CASGTEYGYTF
cdr3_nt: TGTGCCAGCGGGACAGAATATGGCTACACCTTC

j_call: TRBJ2-4
v_call: TRBV7-8
d_call: -
clone_size: -
cdr3_aa: CASRESEWNIQYF
cdr3_nt: TGTGCCAGCAGAGAGTCCGAGTGGAACATTCAGTACTTC

j_call: TRBJ2-3
v_call: TRBV27
d_call: TRBD1
clone_size: -
cdr3_aa: CASRRSWGQTEDTQYF
cdr3_nt: TGTGCCAGCCGTCGGTCCTGGGGACAGACCGAAGATACGCAGTATTTT

j_call: TRBJ2-2
v_call: TRBV2
d_call: -
clone_size: few
cdr3_aa: CASSLRGELFF
cdr3_nt: TGTGCCAGCAGTTTGAGGGGGGAGCTGTTTTTT

j_call: TRBJ2-3
v_call: TRBV10-3
d_call: TRBD2
clone_size: once
cdr3_aa: CAINNVAGGLSTDTQYF
cdr3_nt: TGTGCCATCAACAACGTAGCGGGGGGCCTGAGCACAGATACGCAGTATTTT

j_call: TRBJ1-5
v_call: TRBV15
d_call: -
clone_size: once
cdr3_aa: CATSRAGMGNQPQHF
cdr3_nt: TGTGCCACCAGCAGGGCAGGGATGGGCAATCAGCCCCAGCATTTT

j_call: TRBJ1-1
v_call: TRBV7-2
d_call: TRBD1
clone_size: -
cdr3_aa: CASSLFPGGANTEAFF
cdr3_nt: TGTGCCAGCAGCTTATTTCCAGGGGGCGCAAACACTGAAGCTTTCTTT

j_call: TRBJ2-6
v_call: TRBV5-6
d_call: TRBD1
clone_size: -
cdr3_aa: CASSAYTRGSGANVLTF
cdr3_nt: TGTGCCAGCAGCGCATACACCAGGGGGTCTGGGGCCAACGTCCTGACTTTC

j_call: TRBJ2-7
v_call: TRBV5-1
d_call: -
clone_size: -
cdr3_aa: CASSLVTDAGVEQYF
cdr3_nt: TGCGCCAGCAGCTTGGTCACCGACGCCGGGGTCGAGCAGTACTTC

j_call: TRBJ1-1
v_call: TRBV30
d_call: TRBD1
clone_size: few
cdr3_aa: CAWGGQQNTEAFF
cdr3_nt: TGTGCCTGGGGGGGACAGCAGAACACTGAAGCTTTCTTT